The entry that follows covers one T cell receptor (beta chain) sequence. Its target is unknown. The data stem from a study of cytomegalovirus exposure and HLA in healthy donors. Regarding the study as a whole: The authors assumed roughly uniform sequencing depth across donors for presence/absence analyses. In an earlier analysis, about 87% or about 30%: the productive usage of most TCR beta V segments.

PCR amplification relied on 60 Vbeta primers (plus 13 Jbeta primers). Assay used: immunoSEQ multiplex PCR; TCRdb lists only in-frame clones, some missing. Counted here are 130,000 to 150,000 clones, about 76% occurring once; the ten biggest clones make up about 3.8%. This clonotype was sampled from a man between 18 and 35 years old in good health and CMV-seronegative. The source material was PBMCs.

In DNA, the CDR3 is TGTGCCATCAGTGGTTTACAGGGGGCGGACACTGAAGCTTTCTTT. It encodes CAISGLQGADTEAFF. The chain recombines TRBV10-3 with TRBJ1-1, with TRBD1 matching 9 bases. Per germline, CDR1 ENHRY and CDR2 SYGVKD. Germline trimming cut 4 bases from V and 3 bases from J; bases unmatched to any gene: 6. The CDR3 has 15 amino acids.